One and the same sample provided the 27 T cell receptor beta chains below, sequenced in a study of blood T cell repertoires in COVID-19. The assay was immunoSEQ multiplex PCR, and TCRdb's table has in-frame clones only and misses some. Of approximately 270,000 clones listed, 70% to 90% are singletons. Sequences were obtained from PBMCs or T cells enriched from blood (not recorded which). These TCRs come from a woman aged 50 to 60 who had recovered from COVID-19.

This clone appeared a single time. The chain recombines TRBV5-1 with TRBJ2-7; TRBD2 matches at 13 bases. Trimming cost V 4 bases and J 6 bases; bases outside gene matches: 7. The CDR3 has 15 amino acids. Germline V gene lookup returns CDR1 SGHRS and CDR2 YFSETQ. Here the CDR3 reads CASSLGLAGVGEQYF. In DNA form, the CDR3 reads TGCGCCAGCAGCCTCGGACTAGCGGGAGTGGGCGAGCAGTACTTC.

The genes are TRBV5-5 and TRBJ1-1, with 7 bases fitting TRBD1. The CDR3 runs 14 residues. The trim removed 3 bases at V and 5 bases at J, leaving 7 bases unmatched. Germline V gives CDR1 SGHKS, CDR2 YYEKEE (reference sequence). The CDR3 sequence is CASSWTGSSTEAFF. CDR3 coding DNA: TGTGCCAGCAGCTGGACAGGTAGTAGTACTGAAGCTTTCTTT.

This rearrangement joins TRBV28 to TRBJ1-3; unclear D gene. CDR3 size: 15 residues. CDR1 and CDR2 from the germline V gene are MDHEN and SYDVKM. V was trimmed by 8 bases and J by 0 bases, leaving 14 bases between them. The CDR3 is CASSRPVVSGNTIYF. As DNA, the CDR3 is TGTGCCAGCTCCCGCCCAGTTGTCTCTGGAAACACCATATATTTT. Based on the CDR3 plus reference TRBV28 and TRBJ1-3, the full variable domain is DVKVTQSSRYLVKRTGEKVFLECVQDMDHENMFWYRQDPGLGLRLIYFSYDVKMKEKGDIPEGYSVSREKKERFSLILESASTNQTSMYLCASSRPVVSGNTIYFGEGSWLTVV.

The chain is built from TRBV6-5 and TRBJ2-7; TRBD2 matches 7 bases. The CDR3 contains 15 residues. Per the germline V gene, CDR1 is MNHEY and CDR2 is SVGAGI. The V segment lost 5 bases and the J segment 2 bases; nucleotides outside the gene matches: 9. The CDR3 loop is CASSTKAGPTYEQYF. CDR3 in DNA: TGTGCCAGCAGTACCAAAGCGGGACCTACCTACGAGCAGTACTTC.

The chain combines TRBV19 with TRBJ1-5; the match to TRBD1 covers 11 bases. The CDR3 extends over 14 amino acids. V lost 6 bases, J lost 2 bases, and 0 bases stayed unmatched. CDR1 is LNHDA and CDR2 is SQIVND in the germline V gene (reference sequence). Here the CDR3 DNA reads TGTGCCAGTAGGGGACAGGGGGGCAATCAGCCCCAGCATTTT. This translates into CASRGQGGNQPQHF.

V is TRBV15 and J is TRBJ1-2; 10 bases are shared with TRBD1. J was trimmed by 3 bases and V by 4 bases; bases with no gene match: 5. The CDR3 has 15 residues. Germline CDR1 LNHNV, CDR2 YYDKDF (reference sequence). CDR3 DNA: TGTGCCACCAGCACTCCCGGGACAGGGGACTATGGCTACACCTTC. Translating gives CATSTPGTGDYGYTF.

The rearrangement uses TRBV20-1 and TRBJ2-7; TRBD2 matches 8 bases. This CDR3 has 15 amino acids. Trimming took 3 bases from V and 0 from J; bases not matched to a gene: 7. Germline V gives CDR1 DFQATT, CDR2 SNEGSKA (reference sequence). The CDR3 is CSASGGGRSSYEQYF. CDR3 in DNA: TGCAGTGCTAGTGGGGGCGGGAGGAGCTCCTACGAGCAGTACTTC.

The chain employs TRBV10-3 and TRBJ1-3; no firm D call. The CDR3 has 17 residues. CDR1 and CDR2 (germline): ENHRY, SYGVKD. V was trimmed by 4 bases and J by 4 bases, leaving 20 bases between them. This chain's CDR3 is CAISVPSVGLEGNTIYF. CDR3 nucleotides: TGTGCCATCAGTGTCCCCTCGGTCGGGTTGGAAGGAAACACCATATATTTT.

The V and J genes are TRBV4-1 and TRBJ1-4; D remains ambiguous. The CDR3 has 16 residues. The germline gives CDR1 MGHRA, CDR2 YSYEKL. Trimming shortened V by 0 bases and J by 7 bases, and 15 bases separated the two germline ends. DNA of the CDR3: TGCGCCAGCAGCCAAGATCGTCAGGCAACGCGTGAAAAACTGTTTTTT. Translating gives CASSQDRQATREKLFF.

The V call is TRBV29-1, the J call TRBJ1-4; 7 bases are shared with TRBD1. Trimming cost V 8 bases and J 5 bases; bases outside gene matches: 5. The CDR3 sequence is 12 residues long. From germline, CDR1 is SQVTM and CDR2 ANQGSEA. In DNA, the CDR3 is TGCAGCATTGCGGGACAGAATGAAAAACTGTTTTTT. Translation gives CSIAGQNEKLFF.

The V call is TRBV5-1, the J call TRBJ2-3; 11 nucleotides align to TRBD2. This CDR3 is 16 amino acids long. Per the germline V gene, CDR1 is SGHRS and CDR2 is YFSETQ. The trim removed 5 bases at V and 2 bases at J, leaving 7 bases unmatched. The CDR3 region is CASRPTGLADTDTQYF. The CDR3 DNA reads as TGCGCCAGCAGACCAACGGGACTAGCGGACACAGATACGCAGTATTTT.

V and J are TRBV19 and TRBJ2-7; 7 bases map to TRBD1. The CDR3 contains 14 residues. Per germline, CDR1 LNHDA and CDR2 SQIVND (reference sequence). V was clipped by 5 bases and J by 7 bases; unmatched bases: 11. The CDR3 here is CASSPTQNRGEQYF. The CDR3 DNA sequence: TGTGCCAGTAGTCCGACTCAGAACAGGGGAGAGCAGTACTTC.

This chain links TRBV5-1 with TRBJ1-2; weak D call: TRBD1 (5 bases). With 6 bases removed from V and 5 bases from J, the gap between germline ends came to 23 bases. The V gene's germline CDR1 is SGHRS and CDR2 YFSETQ. The CDR3 sequence is 16 residues long. Here the CDR3 reads CASIYRSPGLFYGYTF. CDR3 bases: TGCGCCAGCATCTATAGAAGTCCAGGGCTCTTTTATGGCTACACCTTC.

The chain uses TRBV3-1 (or the pseudogene TRBV3-2) and TRBJ2-1; 8 bases align to TRBD1. Germline V lookup: CDR1 LGHDT, CDR2 YNNKEL (reference sequence). Trimming removed 4 bases from V and 9 bases from J; junction bases left unmatched: 2. The CDR3 runs 12 residues. Here the CDR3 reads CASSRQGSEQFF. The CDR3, as DNA: TGTGCCAGCAGCCGACAGGGGAGTGAGCAGTTCTTC.

This clone has more than one count but fewer than ten. The chain employs TRBV3-1 (or the pseudogene TRBV3-2) and TRBJ1-6; 8 nucleotides align to TRBD1. The CDR3 covers 16 residues. CDR1 LGHDT and CDR2 YNNKEL come from the germline V gene (reference sequence). J was trimmed by 10 bases and V by 4 bases; bases with no gene match: 12. As DNA, the CDR3 is TGTGCCAGCAGCCCCAAGACATCCGGGACAGGCTCACCCCTCCACTTT. Translation: CASSPKTSGTGSPLHF.

This CDR3 reads CSVDLRGSGNTIYF. The CDR3 DNA sequence: TGCAGCGTTGATCTCCGGGGCTCTGGAAACACCATATATTTT. The chain employs TRBV29-1 and TRBJ1-3, with unresolved D. The CDR3 is 14 amino acids. Germline V gene lookup returns CDR1 SQVTM and CDR2 ANQGSEA. Trimming took 3 bases from V and 0 from J, leaving 9 bases between them.

CDR3 sequence (DNA): TGCGCCAGCAGTCGGGGCTGGGGAATGCGAGGCTACACCTTC. This sequence encodes CASSRGWGMRGYTF. This sequence joins TRBV23-1 and TRBJ1-2, with D possibly being TRBD1 (5 bases). TRBV23-1 is identified as an open reading frame with a role that is uncertain. This CDR3 spans 14 amino acids. V lost 4 bases to trimming and J lost 8 bases, with 17 bases between them.

The V gene is TRBV18, the J gene TRBJ2-1; the match to TRBD2 covers 15 bases. Per the germline V gene, CDR1 is KGHSH and CDR2 is LQKENI. The V gene end was trimmed by 3 bases and the J gene end by 0 bases; junction bases not matched to a gene: 6. The CDR3 loop spans 19 amino acids. CDR3 region: CASSPPGLAGGSSYNEQFF. The CDR3 DNA sequence: TGTGCCAGCTCACCTCCGGGACTAGCGGGGGGAAGCTCCTACAATGAGCAGTTCTTC.

This clone has a single count. J is TRBJ2-3 and V is TRBV19, with D uncertain. The CDR3 runs to 16 residues. Germline CDR1 LNHDA, CDR2 SQIVND (reference sequence). Trimming stripped 5 bases from V and 0 bases from J, with 15 bases between. CDR3 sequence: CASSPGGAPSTDTQYF. CDR3 in DNA: TGTGCCAGTAGTCCCGGTGGAGCGCCTAGCACAGATACGCAGTATTTT.

The chain recombines TRBV5-1 with TRBJ2-6; D possibly corresponds to TRBD2 (6 bases). Germline CDR1 is SGHRS and CDR2 is YFSETQ. This CDR3 is built from 19 residues. Deletions cut 2 bases from V and 0 bases from J, with 18 bases between. In DNA form, the CDR3 reads TGCGCCAGCAGCTTACATGCGCGGGGCACTCCCTCTGGGGCCAACGTCCTGACTTTC. The encoded protein is CASSLHARGTPSGANVLTF.

The chain carries TRBV27 and TRBJ1-3; D ambiguous. The CDR3 contains 13 residues. Germline V gives CDR1 MNHEY, CDR2 SMNVEV (reference sequence). Between the trimmed V and J ends, which lost 3 bases and 2 bases, there was a span of 5 bases. This CDR3 reads CASSFGTGNTIYF. The CDR3 DNA is TGTGCCAGCAGTTTTGGCACTGGAAACACCATATATTTT.

CDR3 sequence reads: CASSLGMRVEQYF. The CDR3 DNA sequence: TGCGCCAGCAGCTTGGGTATGAGGGTCGAGCAGTACTTC. V usage is TRBV5-1 and J usage is TRBJ2-7; TRBD2 is a possible D gene (5 bases). CDR1 is SGHRS and CDR2 is YFSETQ in the germline V gene. Trimming cost V 0 bases and J 6 bases, with 10 bases left between them. The CDR3 is made up of 13 amino acids.

The chain couples TRBV15 to TRBJ2-5; 7 bases agree with TRBD2. The CDR3 runs to 14 residues. In germline, CDR1 is LNHNV, CDR2 YYDKDF (reference sequence). Unmatched junction bases numbered 3, after V lost 0 bases and J lost 5 bases. CDR3 in DNA: TGTGCCACCAGCAGAGATTCCGGGAGGGAGACCCAGTACTTC. This encodes CATSRDSGRETQYF.

For the CDR3, the DNA is TGCAGTGCTAGTTCCAGGGGGACTGAAGCTTTCTTT. Its protein is CSASSRGTEAFF. V gene TRBV20-1 combines with J gene TRBJ1-1, with 7 positions matching TRBD1. From germline, CDR1 is DFQATT and CDR2 SNEGSKA (reference sequence). This CDR3 is built from 12 residues. The junction had 3 bases not matched to a gene; V was cut back by 3 bases and J by 5 bases.

The rearrangement joins TRBV2 to TRBJ1-2, with 8 bases matching TRBD1. This CDR3 region has 14 residues. Trimming at V came to 4 bases and at J to 3 bases, leaving 4 bases not matched to a gene. Germline CDR1 and CDR2: SNHLY and FYNNEI. Here the CDR3 DNA reads TGTGCCAGCAGTGGACAGGGGTCCGACTATGGCTACACCTTC. It translates to CASSGQGSDYGYTF.

The rearrangement uses TRBV6-5 and TRBJ1-6; TRBD1 matches at 9 bases. The CDR3 has 14 amino acids. The germline V gene has CDR1 MNHEY and CDR2 SVGAGI. With 2 bases clipped from V and 8 bases from J, the junction kept 1 base outside the gene matches. The CDR3 DNA reads TGTGCCAGCAGTTACGGGACAGGGCATTCACCCCTCCACTTT. This encodes CASSYGTGHSPLHF.

V gene TRBV19 combines with J gene TRBJ2-2, with 8 bases fitting TRBD1. Germline values: CDR1 LNHDA, CDR2 SQIVND (reference sequence). The CDR3 consists of 14 residues. Trimming removed 10 bases from V and 8 bases from J; junction bases left unmatched: 12. The CDR3 sequence: CATRQDRAAGELFF. The CDR3 DNA reads TGTGCCACCCGACAGGACAGGGCAGCAGGGGAGCTGTTTTTT.